The present TCR beta chain was sequenced within a study of Graves' ophthalmopathy and Graves' hyperthyroidism. The J segment lost 4 bases and the V segment lost 6 bases, leaving 5 bases of the junction unmatched. The germline gives CDR1 MNHNS, CDR2 SASEGT. The CDR3 loop spans 13 amino acids. This clonotype was recorded at least ten times. The study amplified TCR beta CDR3 regions using RNA transcripts. Scientists carried out first-round RT-PCR using HTBI primers and then a second-round multiplex PCR. TCRdb re-analysed the multiplex PCR reads in MiXCR, keeping a single row per CDR3 protein. This table holds roughly 380,000 distinct CDR3 sequences, less than 20% found once. Stable hyperthyroidism referred to disease that showed no ophthalmopathy within 18 months of follow-up. Orbital computed tomography, thyroid ultrasound, TRAb, serum thyroxine and clinical symptoms formed the basis of diagnosis.

This receptor was obtained from a woman younger than 30 with stable Graves' hyperthyroidism. Sequenced material: peripheral blood. This chain connects TRBV6-1 to TRBJ1-2, with 7 positions matching TRBD1. As DNA, the CDR3 is TGTGCCAGCAGCCGTACAGGGGTCTATGGCTACACCTTC. It yields the protein CASSRTGVYGYTF.